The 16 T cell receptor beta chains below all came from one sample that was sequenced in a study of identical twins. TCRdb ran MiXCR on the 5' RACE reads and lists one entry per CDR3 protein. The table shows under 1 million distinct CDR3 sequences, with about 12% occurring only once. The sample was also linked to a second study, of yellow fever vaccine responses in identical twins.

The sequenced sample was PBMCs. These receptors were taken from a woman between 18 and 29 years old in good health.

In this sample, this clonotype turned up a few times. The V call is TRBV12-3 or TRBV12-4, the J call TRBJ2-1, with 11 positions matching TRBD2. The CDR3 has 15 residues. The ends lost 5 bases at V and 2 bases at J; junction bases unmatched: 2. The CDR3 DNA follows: TGTGCCAGCAGTCGACTAGCGGGAACCTACAATGAGCAGTTCTTC. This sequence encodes CASSRLAGTYNEQFF.

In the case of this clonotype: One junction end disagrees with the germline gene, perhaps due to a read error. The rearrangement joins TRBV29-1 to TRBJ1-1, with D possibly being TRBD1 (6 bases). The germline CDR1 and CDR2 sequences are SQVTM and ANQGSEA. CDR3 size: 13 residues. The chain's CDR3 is CSVEEDRMAEAFF. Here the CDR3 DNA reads TGCAGCGTAGAAGAAGACAGGATGGCTGAAGCTTTCTTT.

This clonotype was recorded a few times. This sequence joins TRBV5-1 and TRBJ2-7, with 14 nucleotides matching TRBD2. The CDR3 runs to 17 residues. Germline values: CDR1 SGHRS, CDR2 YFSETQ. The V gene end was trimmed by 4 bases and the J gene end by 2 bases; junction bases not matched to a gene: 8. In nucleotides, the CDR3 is TGCGCCAGCAGCGTACCGGGACTAGCGGGAGACACCTACGAGCAGTACTTC. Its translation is CASSVPGLAGDTYEQYF.

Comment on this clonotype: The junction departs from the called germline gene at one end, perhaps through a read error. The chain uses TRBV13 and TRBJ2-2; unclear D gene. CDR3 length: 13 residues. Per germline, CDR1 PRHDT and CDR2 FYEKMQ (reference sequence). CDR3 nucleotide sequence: TGTGCCAGCAGCTTAGTCCCCACCCGGGAGCTGTTTTTT. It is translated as CASSLVPTRELFF.

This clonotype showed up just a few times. The CDR3 sequence is CASSLSERTGELFF. CDR3 sequence (DNA): TGTGCCAGTTCCTTGTCGGAAAGAACCGGGGAGCTGTTTTTT. The V and J genes are TRBV7-9 and TRBJ2-2; D remains unclear. The CDR3 spans 14 residues. Trimming stripped 9 bases from V and 5 bases from J, with 16 bases between. The germline V gene has CDR1 SEHNR and CDR2 FQNEAQ (reference sequence).

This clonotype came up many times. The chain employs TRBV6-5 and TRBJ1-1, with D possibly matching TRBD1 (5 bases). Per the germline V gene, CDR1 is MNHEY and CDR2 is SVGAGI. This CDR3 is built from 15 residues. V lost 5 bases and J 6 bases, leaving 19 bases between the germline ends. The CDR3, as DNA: TGTGCCAGCAGTCCTCAACGGGGGGGGGTACCTGAAGCTTTCTTT. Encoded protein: CASSPQRGGVPEAFF.

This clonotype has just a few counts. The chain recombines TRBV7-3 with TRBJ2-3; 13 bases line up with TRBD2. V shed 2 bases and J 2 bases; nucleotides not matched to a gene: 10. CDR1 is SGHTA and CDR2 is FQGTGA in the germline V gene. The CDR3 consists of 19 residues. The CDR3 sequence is CASSLGFKGLAGNTDTQYF. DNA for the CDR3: TGTGCCAGCAGCTTAGGTTTTAAGGGACTAGCGGGGAACACAGATACGCAGTATTTT.

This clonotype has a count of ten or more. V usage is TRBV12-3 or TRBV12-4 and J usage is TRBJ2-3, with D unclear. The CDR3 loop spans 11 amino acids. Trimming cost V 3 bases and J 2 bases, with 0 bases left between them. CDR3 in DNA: TGTGCCAGCAGTTTCACAGATACGCAGTATTTT. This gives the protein CASSFTDTQYF.

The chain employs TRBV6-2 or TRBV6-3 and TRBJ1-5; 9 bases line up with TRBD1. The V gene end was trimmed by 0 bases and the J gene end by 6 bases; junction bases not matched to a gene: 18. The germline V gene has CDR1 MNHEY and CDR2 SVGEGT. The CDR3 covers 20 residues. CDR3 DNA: TGTGCCAGCAGTTACTCGCCAGAGACTCCGGGACAGGGTGTGGGTCAGCCCCAGCATTTT. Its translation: CASSYSPETPGQGVGQPQHF.

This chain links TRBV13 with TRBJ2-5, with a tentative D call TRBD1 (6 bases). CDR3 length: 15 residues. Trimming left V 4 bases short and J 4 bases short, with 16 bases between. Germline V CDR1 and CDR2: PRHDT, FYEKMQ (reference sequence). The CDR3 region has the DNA TGTGCCAGCAGCTCCATTGCCTCAGGGGTAGAGACCCAGTACTTC. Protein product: CASSSIASGVETQYF.

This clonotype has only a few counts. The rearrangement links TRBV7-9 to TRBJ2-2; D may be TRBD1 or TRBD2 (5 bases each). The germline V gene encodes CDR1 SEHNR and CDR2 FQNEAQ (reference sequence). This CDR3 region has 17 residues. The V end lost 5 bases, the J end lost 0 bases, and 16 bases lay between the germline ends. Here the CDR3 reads CASSVPRDGANTGELFF. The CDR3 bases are TGTGCCAGCAGCGTTCCCAGGGACGGGGCGAACACCGGGGAGCTGTTTTTT.

CDR3 residues: CASSFGDRKTDTQYF. DNA for the CDR3: TGTGCCAGCAGTTTTGGGGACAGGAAAACAGATACGCAGTATTTT. The chain employs TRBV28 and TRBJ2-3, with 8 bases fitting TRBD1. CDR1 is MDHEN, CDR2 SYDVKM, per germline. V dropped 3 bases and J dropped 3; count of bases not matched to a gene: 5. The CDR3 has 15 amino acids.

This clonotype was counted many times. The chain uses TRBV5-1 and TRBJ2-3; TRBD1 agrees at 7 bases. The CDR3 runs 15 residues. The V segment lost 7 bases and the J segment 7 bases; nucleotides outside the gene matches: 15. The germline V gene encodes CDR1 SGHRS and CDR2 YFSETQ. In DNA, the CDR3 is TGCGCCAGCGGATCGGGACAGTCGTCGGTAAATACGCAGTATTTT. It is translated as CASGSGQSSVNTQYF.

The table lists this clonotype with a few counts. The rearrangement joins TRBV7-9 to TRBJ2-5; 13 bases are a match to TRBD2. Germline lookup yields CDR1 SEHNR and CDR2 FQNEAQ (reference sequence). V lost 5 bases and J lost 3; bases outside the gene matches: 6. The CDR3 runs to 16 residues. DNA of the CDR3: TGTGCCAGCAGCGGACCCGGGACTAGCGGGAAAGAGACCCAGTACTTC. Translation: CASSGPGTSGKETQYF. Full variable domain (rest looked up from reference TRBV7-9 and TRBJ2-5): DTGVSQNPRHKITKRGQNVTFRCDPISEHNRLYWYRQTLGQGPEFLTYFQNEAQLEKSRLLSDRFSAERPKGSFSTLEIQRTEQGDSAMYLCASSGPGTSGKETQYFGPGTRLLVL.

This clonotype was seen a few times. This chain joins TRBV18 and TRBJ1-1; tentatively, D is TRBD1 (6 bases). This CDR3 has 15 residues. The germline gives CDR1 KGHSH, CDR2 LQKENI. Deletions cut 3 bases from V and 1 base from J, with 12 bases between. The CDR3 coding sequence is TGTGCCAGCTCACCCCGGGAGGGGGGGAACACTGAAGCTTTCTTT. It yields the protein CASSPREGGNTEAFF.

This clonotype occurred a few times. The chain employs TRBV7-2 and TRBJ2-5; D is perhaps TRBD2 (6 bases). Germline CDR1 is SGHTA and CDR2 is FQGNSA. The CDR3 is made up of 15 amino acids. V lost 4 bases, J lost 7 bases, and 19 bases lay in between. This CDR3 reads CASSSPEPGAVTQYF. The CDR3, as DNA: TGTGCCAGCAGCTCCCCCGAGCCGGGAGCCGTGACCCAGTACTTC.